These 29 T cell receptor beta chains came from one sample sequenced in a study of post-analysis software for immune sequencing data. Overall study findings and caveats: The five TRBV segments detected at higher frequency in patients than in controls included TRBV5-6, TRBV5-1 and TRBV20-1.

These receptors have no identified antigens. Carried by the TCR beta cDNA libraries were unique molecular identifiers. TCRdb fed the PCR reads into MiXCR, producing one record per CDR3 protein. The table has roughly 700,000 distinct CDR3 sequences, roughly 29% seen once. Sequenced material: blood. All receptors come from a girl aged 10 to 17 with multiple sclerosis.

This clonotype occurred once. The CDR3 loop is CASGPTGRNTEAFF. CDR3 nucleotides: TGTGCCAGCGGTCCGACAGGGAGGAACACTGAAGCTTTCTTT. V usage is TRBV12-3 or TRBV12-4 and J usage is TRBJ1-1; 7 bases align to TRBD1. V shed 8 bases, J shed 1 base, and the junction held 7 bases outside the gene matches. The CDR3 is 14 residues long.

The chain joins TRBV10-2 to TRBJ1-6, with 7 nucleotides matching TRBD1. This CDR3 has 15 amino acids. V was pared by 5 bases and J by 7 bases, with 8 bases of the junction left unmatched. The germline gives CDR1 WSHSY, CDR2 SAAADI. CDR3 in DNA: TGCGCCAGCAGTCCTGACAGGGTCGGAAATTCACCCCTCCACTTT. Translated, it gives CASSPDRVGNSPLHF.

V is TRBV6-2 or TRBV6-3 and J is TRBJ2-7; D uncertain. Germline CDR1 is MNHEY and CDR2 is SVGEGT. V lost 8 bases and J 0 bases, leaving 14 bases between the germline ends. This CDR3 has 14 amino acids. The CDR3 bases are TGTGCCAGCCGGACCTTACGCGACTCCTACGAGCAGTACTTC. It encodes CASRTLRDSYEQYF.

The rearrangement uses TRBV28 and TRBJ2-3, with 12 bases fitting TRBD2. The CDR3 sequence is 17 residues long. J gave up 5 bases and V 5 bases, and 11 bases lay outside the gene matches. CDR1 and CDR2 (germline): MDHEN, SYDVKM. CDR3 residues: CASSPTLAGGPVDTQYF. The CDR3 region has the DNA TGTGCCAGCAGTCCTACGCTAGCGGGAGGGCCAGTAGATACGCAGTATTTT.

There are a few counts of this clonotype. The chain is built from TRBV6-2 or TRBV6-3 and TRBJ2-5; possibly TRBD2 for D (6 bases). The J call may be incorrect, as the DNA end agrees better with TRBJ2-7. Germline V gene data show CDR1 as MNHEY and CDR2 as SVGEGT. CDR3 size: 14 residues. The CDR3 protein is CASSYRGGIHEQYF. The CDR3 bases are TGTGCCAGCAGTTACCGGGGCGGGATACACGAGCAGTACTTC.

This clonotype has a handful of counts. The chain uses TRBV7-4 and TRBJ2-1, with no clear D. Germline CDR1 and CDR2: SGHVT and SQSDAQ. The CDR3 length is 14 residues. V lost 3 bases to trimming and J lost 3 bases, with 9 bases between them. The CDR3, as DNA: TGTGCCAGCAGCTTCCAGCCGGACTACAATGAGCAGTTCTTC. It codes for CASSFQPDYNEQFF.

The V call is TRBV6-2 or TRBV6-3, the J call TRBJ1-2, with D maybe TRBD1 (6 bases). V shed 2 bases and J shed 3 bases, with 16 bases lying between them. The CDR3 is 16 amino acids. Germline-derived CDR1 and CDR2 are MNHEY and SVGEGT. CDR3 residues: CASSYGGGRSYYGYTF. The CDR3 DNA reads as TGTGCCAGCAGTTACGGGGGCGGACGTTCCTACTATGGCTACACCTTC.

V is TRBV9 and J is TRBJ1-1; no clear D. The CDR3 sequence is 14 residues long. Germline V lookup: CDR1 SGDLS, CDR2 YYNGEE. Trimming stripped 5 bases from V and 1 base from J, with 12 bases between. CDR3 loop: CASSHLVGNTEAFF. CDR3 in DNA: TGTGCCAGCAGTCATTTAGTCGGGAACACTGAAGCTTTCTTT.

This clonotype has a count of ten or more. The chain employs TRBV5-1 and TRBJ2-1; D remains unclear. Germline values: CDR1 SGHRS, CDR2 YFSETQ. V was clipped by 0 bases and J by 3 bases, with 10 bases between them. CDR3 size: 15 residues. In DNA, the CDR3 is TGCGCCAGCAGCTTGGTGCTGGACCTCTACAATGAGCAGTTCTTC. Translating gives CASSLVLDLYNEQFF.

This chain joins TRBV28 and TRBJ2-7, with TRBD2 identical over 10 bases. Trimming at V came to 2 bases and at J to 0 bases, leaving 4 bases not matched to a gene. This CDR3 has 16 residues. Germline V gene sequence: CDR1 MDHEN, CDR2 SYDVKM. As DNA, the CDR3 is TGTGCCAGCAGTTTAGCTAGCGGGAGACTCTCCTACGAGCAGTACTTC. This sequence encodes CASSLASGRLSYEQYF.

This clonotype was counted between two and nine times. The rearrangement links TRBV15 to TRBJ1-1, with D possibly being TRBD1 (6 bases). CDR1 and CDR2 (germline): LNHNV, YYDKDF (reference sequence). Trimming shortened V by 1 base and J by 2 bases, and 8 bases separated the two germline ends. The CDR3 length is 14 residues. The CDR3 is CATSRGTANTEAFF. CDR3 bases: TGTGCCACCAGCAGAGGGACAGCCAACACTGAAGCTTTCTTT.

This clonotype came up many times. This rearrangement joins TRBV6-4 to TRBJ2-6; D call uncertain. V dropped 2 bases and J dropped 0 bases, with 8 bases sitting between them. The CDR3 loop spans 16 amino acids. In germline, CDR1 is MRHNA, CDR2 SNTAGT. Here the CDR3 reads CASSDRLDSGANVLTF. The DNA of the CDR3 is TGTGCCAGCAGTGACAGGTTGGACTCTGGGGCCAACGTCCTGACTTTC.

This clonotype was picked up a small number of times. The CDR3 sequence: CASGTTENTGELFF. The CDR3, as DNA: TGCGCCAGCGGGACTACAGAGAACACCGGGGAGCTGTTTTTT. V is TRBV5-1 and J is TRBJ2-2, with 7 nucleotides matching TRBD2. From germline, CDR1 is SGHRS and CDR2 YFSETQ. This CDR3 has 14 amino acids. V lost 7 bases and J lost 1; bases outside the gene matches: 4.

In its sample, this clonotype was seen a few times. An end of the junction does not agree with germline; a read error may underlie this. The chain links TRBV29-1 to TRBJ2-5; 7 positions agree with TRBD1. The germline V gene has CDR1 SQVTM and CDR2 ANQGSEA. The CDR3 length is 13 residues. CDR3 bases: TGCAACGTTATCGGACAGGCGGGAGAGACCCAGTACTTC. Translating it yields CNVIGQAGETQYF.

The V call is TRBV6-5, the J call TRBJ1-4; TRBD1 matches at 10 bases. The CDR3 totals 15 residues. Germline V gene sequence: CDR1 MNHEY, CDR2 SVGAGI. The junction had 7 bases not matched to a gene; V was cut back by 6 bases and J by 6 bases. The CDR3 sequence: CASSQTGTGDEKLFF. The DNA for the CDR3 is TGTGCCAGCAGCCAAACCGGGACAGGGGATGAAAAACTGTTTTTT.

The rearrangement joins TRBV7-9 to TRBJ1-5; tentative D call: TRBD1 (5 bases). The CDR3 is 14 residues long. V lost 6 bases and J lost 7, with 16 bases in between. Germline lookup yields CDR1 SEHNR and CDR2 FQNEAQ (reference sequence). The CDR3 region is CASSSQGTRQPQHF. CDR3 nucleotides: TGTGCCAGCAGTTCTCAAGGGACTAGGCAGCCCCAGCATTTT.

The rearrangement links TRBV28 to TRBJ1-2; D is possibly TRBD1 (6 bases). CDR1 is MDHEN, CDR2 SYDVKM, per germline. V lost 6 bases and J lost 7, with 15 bases in between. The CDR3 extends over 13 amino acids. CDR3 in amino acids: CASRIQGGAGYTF. The CDR3 nucleotides are TGTGCCAGCAGAATCCAAGGGGGTGCTGGCTACACCTTC.

CDR3 sequence reads: CASSWGAGNTIYF. The CDR3 DNA follows: TGTGCCAGCAGCTGGGGGGCCGGAAACACCATATATTTT. The chain recombines TRBV5-4 with TRBJ1-3; possibly TRBD1 for D (6 bases). V lost 3 bases, J lost 4 bases, and 8 bases lay in between. CDR1 SGHNT and CDR2 YYREEE come from the germline V gene (reference sequence). This CDR3 has 13 residues.

This clonotype was picked up one time. The V call is TRBV7-9, the J call TRBJ2-5; no reliable D call. Looked up from germline, CDR1 is SEHNR and CDR2 is FQNEAQ (reference sequence). This CDR3 contains 12 residues. V lost 5 bases and J 7 bases, leaving 11 bases between the germline ends. The CDR3 DNA reads TGTGCCAGCAGCGAGAGGTTAGGGACCCAGTACTTC. Translating it yields CASSERLGTQYF. The full variable domain, in which reference TRBV7-9 and TRBJ2-5 provide the parts outside the CDR3, is DTGVSQNPRHKITKRGQNVTFRCDPISEHNRLYWYRQTLGQGPEFLTYFQNEAQLEKSRLLSDRFSAERPKGSFSTLEIQRTEQGDSAMYLCASSERLGTQYFGPGTRLLVL.

This clonotype has more than one count but fewer than ten. The chain carries TRBV7-2 and TRBJ2-5; 7 positions match TRBD2. CDR1 is SGHTA and CDR2 is FQGNSA in the germline V gene. J lost 3 bases, V lost 3 bases, and 7 bases had no gene match. CDR3 size: 15 residues. The CDR3 reads CASSFPAGNKETQYF. The CDR3 bases are TGTGCCAGCAGCTTTCCAGCGGGAAATAAAGAGACCCAGTACTTC.

With regard to this clonotype: A much larger clonotype is one base distant, so this may be a read error. The chain has TRBV20-1 and TRBJ2-1; maybe TRBD2 (5 bases). This CDR3 has 18 amino acids. Looked up from germline, CDR1 is DFQATT and CDR2 is SNEGSKA (reference sequence). As DNA, the CDR3 is TGCAGTGCTAAGGGTGGTGGGGTGGCGGGCGAATACTACAATGGGCAGTTCTTC. Its protein is CSAKGGGVAGEYYNGQFF.

The rearrangement uses TRBV7-2 and TRBJ1-4, with D possibly being TRBD1 (5 bases). CDR1 SGHTA and CDR2 FQGNSA come from the germline V gene. The V end was cut by 4 bases, the J end by 8 bases, with 17 bases between. This CDR3 has 15 residues. The CDR3 here is CASSSGPGPQEKLFF. The CDR3 DNA is TGTGCCAGCAGCTCGGGTCCGGGACCCCAAGAAAAACTGTTTTTT.

The rearrangement uses TRBV28 and TRBJ2-5; 9 bases are a match to TRBD1. V was pared by 6 bases and J by 13 bases, with 6 bases of the junction left unmatched. CDR1 MDHEN and CDR2 SYDVKM come from the germline V gene. This CDR3 region has 11 residues. The CDR3 region is CASSLHRGLYF. As DNA, the CDR3 is TGTGCCAGCAGCCTTCACAGGGGGCTGTACTTC.

There are many counts of this clonotype. J is TRBJ2-5 and V is TRBV7-2; perhaps TRBD2 as D (6 bases). The CDR3 contains 14 residues. The germline V gene has CDR1 SGHTA and CDR2 FQGNSA. Trimming shortened V by 3 bases and J by 3 bases, and 11 bases separated the two germline ends. The CDR3 DNA sequence: TGTGCCAGCAGCTTCGGCGCGGGGAAAGAGACCCAGTACTTC. Amino acid sequence: CASSFGAGKETQYF. Together with reference TRBV7-2 and TRBJ2-5, the CDR3 gives the full variable domain: GAGVSQSPSNKVTEKGKDVELRCDPISGHTALYWYRQSLGQGLEFLIYFQGNSAPDKSGLPSDRFSAERTGGSVSTLTIQRTQQEDSAVYLCASSFGAGKETQYFGPGTRLLVL.

V is TRBV29-1 and J is TRBJ2-1; 8 nucleotides match TRBD2. The germline V gene encodes CDR1 SQVTM and CDR2 ANQGSEA. CDR3 length: 14 residues. The CDR3 DNA reads TGCGGCGGTGGACTAGCAGGCACCTACAATGAGCAGTTCTTC. Translated: CGGGLAGTYNEQFF.

In this sample, this clonotype turned up a few times. The chain uses TRBV4-3 and TRBJ2-1; the D call may be TRBD1 or TRBD2 (6 bases each). Germline V gene data show CDR1 as LGHNA and CDR2 as YSLEER. V lost 2 bases, J lost 4 bases, and 12 bases lay in between. CDR3 length: 15 residues. In nucleotides, the CDR3 is TGCGCCAGCAGCCAAAGAAGGGGGGATTACAATGAGCAGTTCTTC. Encoded protein: CASSQRRGDYNEQFF.

This clonotype has just a few counts. The rearrangement uses TRBV14 and TRBJ1-5; D gene ambiguous. This CDR3 contains 13 residues. In germline, CDR1 is SGHDN, CDR2 FVKESK. Trimming stripped 4 bases from V and 4 bases from J, with 8 bases between. The chain's CDR3 is CASSRSLNQPQHF. The CDR3 nucleotides are TGTGCCAGCAGCCGAAGTCTGAATCAGCCCCAGCATTTT.

This chain links TRBV9 with TRBJ1-1; TRBD1 is a possible D gene (5 bases). Trimming removed 0 bases from V and 4 bases from J, with 16 bases in between. Germline V gene data show CDR1 as SGDLS and CDR2 as YYNGEE. The CDR3 loop spans 16 amino acids. CDR3 amino acids: CASSVGQGRASTEAFF. In nucleotides, the CDR3 is TGTGCCAGCAGCGTAGGCCAGGGCCGGGCGAGCACTGAAGCTTTCTTT.

This clonotype was seen a handful of times. The V call is TRBV7-9, the J call TRBJ1-4; D not certain. V lost 5 bases and J 6 bases, leaving 10 bases between the germline ends. Germline lookup yields CDR1 SEHNR and CDR2 FQNEAQ (reference sequence). The CDR3 is made up of 13 amino acids. CDR3 loop: CASSQDNYEKLFF. CDR3 bases: TGTGCCAGCAGCCAAGACAACTATGAAAAACTGTTTTTT.